A selection of T cell receptor beta chains follows, all from one sample in a study of blood T cell repertoires in COVID-19. Repertoires were generated with immunoSEQ multiplex PCR, while TCRdb's copy carries only in-frame clones and drops some. The top ten clones hold roughly 0.25% of a sample with about 670,000 clones, around 90% of them seen once. The sample comprised peripheral blood. These receptors all come from a young woman with acute or convalescent COVID-19. CDR3s include the opening cysteine and the closing phenylalanine or tryptophan. Each record gives: clone size, CDR3 length, J gene, D gene, V gene, CDR3 DNA, CDR3 protein. The D gene is left open where the match is weak. Clone size appears in some rows only: once, few, many, or a class for an expanded clone.

size: -
length: 12
J: TRBJ1-6
D: -
V: TRBV28
DNA: TGTGCCAGCACTAACCCCAATTCACCCCTCCACTTT
CDR3: CASTNPNSPLHF

size: -
length: 14
J: TRBJ2-1
D: -
V: TRBV6-4
DNA: TGTGCCAGCAGTGGGACGGGGGATTTCAATGAGCAGTTCTTC
CDR3: CASSGTGDFNEQFF

size: -
length: 15
J: TRBJ1-6
D: TRBD1
V: TRBV7-9
DNA: TGTGCCAGCAGCCGGACAGGGGCTTTAGGTTCACCCCTCCACTTT
CDR3: CASSRTGALGSPLHF

size: -
length: 15
J: TRBJ2-2
D: -
V: TRBV4-1
DNA: TGCGCCAGCAGCCAAGATTTGGCTTGGACCGGGGAGCTGTTTTTT
CDR3: CASSQDLAWTGELFF

size: -
length: 15
J: TRBJ2-1
D: TRBD1
V: TRBV6-4
DNA: TGTGCCAGCTCCCCGGGACAGGGGTCCTACAATGAGCAGTTCTTC
CDR3: CASSPGQGSYNEQFF

size: -
length: 14
J: TRBJ2-5
D: -
V: TRBV11-3
DNA: TGTGCCAGCAGCCGACGGGACTCTCAAGAGACCCAGTACTTC
CDR3: CASSRRDSQETQYF

size: -
length: 14
J: TRBJ1-4
D: -
V: TRBV30
DNA: TGTGCCTGGAGTGCGGGTGATTCAATTGAAAAACTGTTTTTT
CDR3: CAWSAGDSIEKLFF

size: -
length: 13
J: TRBJ1-2
D: -
V: TRBV5-3
DNA: TGTGCCAGAAGCTCTTTGGGAGGCAAGGGCTACACCTTC
CDR3: CARSSLGGKGYTF

size: -
length: 15
J: TRBJ1-2
D: -
V: TRBV9
DNA: TGTGCCAGCAGCGTACTTGGACAGAGTAACTATGGCTACACCTTC
CDR3: CASSVLGQSNYGYTF

size: -
length: 11
J: TRBJ2-5
D: -
V: TRBV30
DNA: TGTGCCTGGAGTGGGCCAGAGACCCAGTACTTC
CDR3: CAWSGPETQYF

size: -
length: 15
J: TRBJ1-3
D: -
V: TRBV4-1
DNA: TGCGCCAGCAGCCAACTTCACCTATCTGGAAACACCATATATTTT
CDR3: CASSQLHLSGNTIYF

size: -
length: 13
J: TRBJ1-6
D: -
V: TRBV9
DNA: TGTGCCAGCAGCGTAGCTACGGATTCACCCCTCCACTTT
CDR3: CASSVATDSPLHF

size: few
length: 12
J: TRBJ1-1
D: -
V: TRBV29-1
DNA: TGCAGCGTTGCAGGGCATCTGGCTGAAGCTTTCTTT
CDR3: CSVAGHLAEAFF

size: -
length: 15
J: TRBJ1-3
D: -
V: TRBV18
DNA: TGTGCCAGCTCCTCCCCGCGGGCGCCACGAAACACCATATATTTT
CDR3: CASSSPRAPRNTIYF

size: once
length: 14
J: TRBJ1-4
D: -
V: TRBV9
DNA: TGTGCCAGCAGCAGGACAGTAACTAATGAAAAACTGTTTTTT
CDR3: CASSRTVTNEKLFF

size: -
length: 15
J: TRBJ1-2
D: TRBD1
V: TRBV4-1
DNA: TGCGCCAGCAGCCAACCCGGACAGGGGGCTTGGGGCTACACCTTC
CDR3: CASSQPGQGAWGYTF

size: -
length: 15
J: TRBJ2-5
D: -
V: TRBV6-1
DNA: TGTGCCAGCAGTGAACCAGGGGATGGAGGAGAGACCCAGTACTTC
CDR3: CASSEPGDGGETQYF

size: few
length: 15
J: TRBJ1-2
D: TRBD1
V: TRBV5-1
DNA: TGCGCCAGCAGCCAAGGGGACAGGGGAAACTATGGCTACACCTTC
CDR3: CASSQGDRGNYGYTF

size: few
length: 16
J: TRBJ2-3
D: -
V: TRBV10-3
DNA: TGTGCCATCAGTGGAGGAAAACCTAGCGGCACAGATACGCAGTATTTT
CDR3: CAISGGKPSGTDTQYF

size: -
length: 12
J: TRBJ1-2
D: -
V: TRBV19
DNA: TGTGCCAGTAGTCATGGGGGGGATGGCTACACCTTC
CDR3: CASSHGGDGYTF

size: -
length: 15
J: TRBJ2-5
D: -
V: TRBV24-1
DNA: TGTGCCACCAGTGATTCCCCAGCAGGTCAAGAGACCCAGTACTTC
CDR3: CATSDSPAGQETQYF

size: -
length: 14
J: TRBJ1-2
D: -
V: TRBV2
DNA: TGTGCCAGGACGGGGATAAATCCTAACTATGGCTACACCTTC
CDR3: CARTGINPNYGYTF

size: -
length: 15
J: TRBJ1-6
D: -
V: TRBV6-5
DNA: TGTGCCAGTATTCGCCGGGACAATGATAATTCACCCCTCCACTTT
CDR3: CASIRRDNDNSPLHF